This T cell receptor beta chain emerged from a study of blood T cell repertoires in COVID-19. Overall study context: Sources were T cells, B-cell-depleted T cells, or PBMCs; the material itself was cDNA or gDNA.

Germline V gives CDR1 GTSNPN, CDR2 SVGIG (reference sequence). Trimming at V came to 3 bases and at J to 7 bases, leaving 6 bases not matched to a gene. The CDR3 runs to 13 residues. Patients in Seattle were enrolled during active infection, then followed longitudinally. Methods used by the authors: Estimated nucleated cell counts came from reference gene primer amplification. Data came from immunoSEQ multiplex PCR; TCRdb stores just in-frame clones and leaves some out. Clonal size and the V and J genes are those of that table, whereas D and trimming came from the DNA. The data hold about 130,000 clones, with roughly 77% observed a single time.

The rearrangement links TRBV30 to TRBJ1-5; TRBD1 matches at 7 bases. Input material: peripheral blood. The clonotype was recovered from a woman in her 70s with COVID-19, enrolled during active disease. CDR3 sequence reads: CAWSETGSQPQHF. CDR3 nucleotides: TGTGCCTGGAGCGAGACAGGGAGCCAGCCCCAGCATTTT.